The clone carrying this TCR beta chain was counted once. The target antigen is unknown. Generated by immunoSEQ multiplex PCR, the TCRdb table keeps only in-frame clones and is missing some. Of 95,000 to 150,000 clones listed, more than 75% are singletons. The data originate from a study of cytomegalovirus exposure and HLA in healthy donors. Germline lookup yields CDR1 SGHNT and CDR2 YENEEA. V lost 0 bases and J 8 bases, leaving 19 bases between the germline ends. This CDR3 has 16 amino acids. Notes on the study in general: Most TCRs appeared rarely, but some public TCRs recurred in many donors.

The origin of this receptor is a woman younger than 45 in good health and CMV-seronegative. V is TRBV11-3 and J is TRBJ1-2; tentative D call: TRBD1 (6 bases). The sample taken for sequencing was PBMCs. The CDR3 nucleotides read TGTGCCAGCAGCTTAGAAGGGGGACTATCCTTAATCGGCTACACCTTC. Translation gives CASSLEGGLSLIGYTF.